Below, one T cell receptor beta chain is given with its context. The sample comes from a study of CD8 T cells in Susac syndrome. Trimming cost V 5 bases and J 5 bases, with 16 bases left between them. The length of the CDR3 is 15 residues. Random hexamers were used to reverse transcribe an amount of about 0.5 to 1 ug RNA. Using its own MiXCR run on the immunoSEQ multiplex PCR reads, TCRdb lists one record per CDR3 protein. The profile shows about 290,000 distinct CDR3 sequences, 75% to 85% of them singletons. Through negative isolation, CD4+ and CD8+ T cells were obtained, while TEMRA cells were enriched using FACS.

The J gene is TRBJ1-5, the V gene TRBV12-3 or TRBV12-4; TRBD1 is a possible D gene (5 bases). The source is a human donor with multiple sclerosis. The specimen was CD8+ T cells from PBMCs. CDR3 bases: TGTGCCAGCAGTCTAGGCCGGGACGGGTATCAGCCCCAGCATTTT. Translated: CASSLGRDGYQPQHF.